The subject of this entry is one T cell receptor (beta chain). The target of this receptor is not known. No qualities accompany the bases; no much larger clone lies one base away. A second Seattle source provided samples from volunteer blood donors who had recovered from COVID-19. Collaborating institutions collected whole blood in K2EDTA tubes following their own protocols. For TCRbeta analysis, collaborators shipped samples as frozen whole blood, isolated PBMCs, or DNA extracted from either of those sample types. The germline V gene gives CDR1 as SGHTA and CDR2 as FQGNSA. Its CDR3 holds 16 amino acids, cysteine through phenylalanine. The DNA shown is the 48-base CDR3, in frame from base 1. The V end gives up 6 bases and the J end 2 bases, leaving 10 bases in the junction not matched to a gene. The data stem from a study of blood T cell repertoires in COVID-19 (dated by TCRdb to 2020 to 2022). With regard to the full study: The collaborator samples originated in the United States, Italy and Spain and spanned the acute and convalescent phases of COVID-19. The material from the prospective study consisted of cDNA or gDNA derived from T cells, B-cell-depleted T cells, or PBMCs. HLA class I and class II types, where available, came from metadata supplied by the sample provider rather than from assay-based typing. The samples were drawn from the first 160 participants of the ongoing ImmuneRACE study and from over a thousand subjects provided by 6 global collaborators. The repertoires were made available in a free public database intended to serve as a resource for research on the immune response to SARS-CoV-2. Nearly every sample came with metadata listing a de-identified subject ID, COVID-19 status, age in years and sex. Deeply sampled blood TCRbeta repertoires from subjects exposed to, actively infected with, or recovered from COVID-19 were included in the dataset.

The investigation overall reported the following: How much clinical and demographic metadata was included differed by source and by participant, and the metadata was provided uncurated.

The immunoSEQ Assay, a bias-controlled multiplex PCR, was used to amplify TCRbeta CDR3 regions from genomic DNA. From the authors' description of their analysis: Nucleated cell counts per sample were estimated from amplification of reference gene primers within the assay. To quantify the absolute abundance of each unique TCRbeta CDR3 rearrangement, sequence reads were collapsed and filtered. For each sample, productive Simpson clonality was calculated as the square root of Simpson's diversity index across productive rearrangements. TCRdb obtained this table from immuneACCESS and retained in-frame rearrangements with V and J assigned. These tables miss some clones; where compared with another copy, unresolved V genes account for less than half of the shortfall, and the remainder is unexplained. The DNA gave D and trimming, while V, J and clone size come from that table. This sample lists 200,000 to 300,000 clones; around 84% were detected once. Around 2.4% of the sample is held by the ten biggest clonotypes.

This receptor was obtained from a man in his forties who had recovered from COVID-19. In this chain, TRBV7-2 is recombined with TRBJ2-1; a stretch of 7 junction bases matches TRBD2. Sequencing was done on a sample of peripheral blood. The CDR3 in this case is CASRSAVGGAYNEQFF. DNA sequence: TGTGCCAGCAGATCGGCGGTGGGAGGGGCCTACAATGAGCAGTTCTTC.